The 24 T cell receptor beta chains listed next were all sequenced from one sample in a study of PD-1 blockade in classical Hodgkin lymphoma. Profiling relied on immunoSEQ multiplex PCR, and the TCRdb table lists in-frame clones only, not all of them. The table lists tens of thousands of clones, about 79% of them singletons, with 11% in the top ten. Every single patient, without exception, relapsed after autologous stem cell transplantation, and brentuximab vedotin exposure varied. This sample comprised peripheral blood mononuclear cells (PBMCs), obtained at baseline. The receptors were gathered from a human donor with classical Hodgkin lymphoma.

V gene TRBV20-1 combines with J gene TRBJ1-2; D ambiguous. The CDR3 runs 10 residues. Trimming removed 5 bases at V and 4 bases at J, with 5 bases between. Per the germline V gene, CDR1 is DFQATT and CDR2 is SNEGSKA (reference sequence). CDR3 region: CSADGYGYTF. The CDR3 DNA reads as TGCAGTGCTGACGGCTATGGCTACACCTTC.

V is TRBV6-5 and J is TRBJ1-3, with D possibly matching TRBD1 (6 bases). The V end lost 6 bases, the J end lost 1 base, and 7 bases lay between the germline ends. Germline V lookup: CDR1 MNHEY, CDR2 SVGAGI. The CDR3 is 13 residues long. The CDR3 sequence: CASRGGSGNTIYF. CDR3 DNA sequence: TGTGCCAGCAGAGGGGGTTCTGGAAACACCATATATTTT.

The genes are TRBV5-6 and TRBJ2-4; TRBD2 matches 8 bases. The junction had 6 bases not matched to a gene; V was cut back by 2 bases and J by 11 bases. The CDR3 covers 13 residues. CDR1 is SGHDT and CDR2 is YYEEEE in the germline V gene. The CDR3 protein is CASSLREGNVQYF. In nucleotides, the CDR3 is TGTGCCAGCAGCTTACGGGAGGGGAACGTTCAGTACTTC.

The chain uses TRBV28 and TRBJ1-2; 9 positions match TRBD1. Looked up from germline, CDR1 is MDHEN and CDR2 is SYDVKM. There are 16 residues in the CDR3. V shed 3 bases, J shed 1 base, and the junction held 6 bases outside the gene matches. The CDR3 bases are TGTGCCAGCAGTTTGGACAGGGGAGGGGGTAACTATGGCTACACCTTC. This gives the protein CASSLDRGGGNYGYTF.

The chain recombines TRBV6-1 with TRBJ1-5; 7 bases map to TRBD1. Germline CDR1 MNHNS, CDR2 SASEGT. V trimming: 2 bases; J trimming: 7 bases; junction bases outside the gene matches: 5. This CDR3 has 14 amino acids. The CDR3 region has the DNA TGTGCCAGCAGTGAACGGACAGGAGGACAGCCCCAGCATTTT. Protein: CASSERTGGQPQHF.

The J gene is TRBJ2-1, the V gene TRBV14; TRBD2 agrees at 10 bases. Germline V CDR1 and CDR2: SGHDN, FVKESK. The CDR3 has 14 amino acids. Germline trimming cut 5 bases from V and 9 bases from J; bases unmatched to any gene: 7. CDR3 sequence reads: CASSFSGRWGEQFF. The CDR3 region has the DNA TGTGCCAGCAGCTTTAGCGGGAGGTGGGGTGAGCAGTTCTTC.

The CDR3 protein is CASSFGDGTEAFF. The CDR3 nucleotides read TGTGCCAGCAGTTTCGGGGACGGGACTGAAGCTTTCTTT. The J gene is TRBJ1-1, the V gene TRBV28; D is possibly TRBD1 (5 bases). The ends were cut back, 3 bases at V and 5 bases at J, with 10 bases in the middle. The CDR3 contains 13 residues. Germline assignment: CDR1 MDHEN and CDR2 SYDVKM.

This chain joins TRBV5-1 and TRBJ2-7, with TRBD2 matching over 10 bases. The germline gives CDR1 SGHRS, CDR2 YFSETQ. V was clipped by 4 bases and J by 2 bases; unmatched bases: 9. The CDR3 is 16 amino acids. CDR3 DNA: TGCGCCAGCAGCCCCTTTAGCGGGAGGCCTACCTACGAGCAGTACTTC. This translates into CASSPFSGRPTYEQYF.

The V and J genes are TRBV7-2 and TRBJ2-2, with 10 bases identical to TRBD2. Looked up from germline, CDR1 is SGHTA and CDR2 is FQGNSA. CDR3 size: 16 residues. The V and J ends lost 1 base and 4 bases, in that order; junction bases with no gene match: 3. The CDR3 loop reads CASSLESGRGTGELFF. The CDR3 DNA reads as TGTGCCAGCAGCTTAGAAAGCGGGAGGGGCACCGGGGAGCTGTTTTTT.

The chain carries TRBV5-1 and TRBJ2-5; no clear D gene. Trimming shortened V by 3 bases and J by 5 bases, and 11 bases separated the two germline ends. The CDR3 has 13 amino acids. Germline values: CDR1 SGHRS, CDR2 YFSETQ. CDR3: CASSSTPPETQYF. The CDR3 region has the DNA TGCGCCAGCAGCTCAACCCCGCCGGAGACCCAGTACTTC.

V and J are TRBV28 and TRBJ2-3; D unresolved. The CDR3 consists of 15 residues. V shed 4 bases and J shed 2 bases, with 13 bases lying between them. Per the germline V gene, CDR1 is MDHEN and CDR2 is SYDVKM. The CDR3 bases are TGTGCCAGCAGTTCCCCCCCCTCTCACACAGATACGCAGTATTTT. Residues: CASSSPPSHTDTQYF. Combining the CDR3 with reference TRBV28 and TRBJ2-3 gives the whole variable domain DVKVTQSSRYLVKRTGEKVFLECVQDMDHENMFWYRQDPGLGLRLIYFSYDVKMKEKGDIPEGYSVSREKKERFSLILESASTNQTSMYLCASSSPPSHTDTQYFGPGTRLTVL.

In this sample, this clone turned up once. The chain recombines TRBV6-6 with TRBJ2-5; D is unresolved. V lost 3 bases, J lost 2 bases, and 10 bases lay in between. CDR3 size: 14 residues. In germline, CDR1 is MNHNY, CDR2 SVGAGI (reference sequence). The CDR3 is CASSYGPLQETQYF. The CDR3 region has the DNA TGTGCCAGCAGTTATGGACCCCTTCAAGAGACCCAGTACTTC.

V is TRBV6-1 and J is TRBJ2-5; D gene ambiguous. This CDR3 has 13 amino acids. The V gene lost 6 bases and the J gene lost 3 bases, with 11 bases spanning the gap. Germline V gives CDR1 MNHNS, CDR2 SASEGT. The CDR3 region is CASRVRPEETQYF. The CDR3 region has the DNA TGTGCCAGCAGGGTTAGGCCCGAAGAGACCCAGTACTTC.

The chain couples TRBV28 to TRBJ1-2; tentatively, D is TRBD1 (5 bases). Trimming stripped 11 bases from V and 2 bases from J, with 12 bases between. Germline V gene lookup returns CDR1 MDHEN and CDR2 SYDVKM. This CDR3 spans 12 amino acids. CDR3 DNA sequence: TGTGCCGAGGGGAATGGGAACTATGGCTACACCTTC. Translating it yields CAEGNGNYGYTF.

The chain joins TRBV6-5 to TRBJ2-7; D is unclear. CDR1 is MNHEY, CDR2 SVGAGI, per germline. Between the trimmed V and J ends, which lost 0 bases and 3 bases, there was a span of 6 bases. This CDR3 spans 13 amino acids. CDR3 sequence reads: CASSYSGLYEQYF. CDR3 bases: TGTGCCAGCAGTTACTCGGGTCTCTACGAGCAGTACTTC.

The chain combines TRBV7-8 with TRBJ1-5; 11 nucleotides agree with TRBD1. CDR1 is SGHVS, CDR2 FQNEAQ, per germline. Unmatched junction bases numbered 4, after V lost 5 bases and J lost 4 bases. The CDR3 has 15 residues. In DNA form, the CDR3 reads TGTGCCAGCAGCCCAAGGGACAGGGGGAATCAGCCCCAGCATTTT. The encoded protein is CASSPRDRGNQPQHF.

V is TRBV28 and J is TRBJ1-4; D is undetermined. V was shortened by 5 bases and J by 4 bases, with 14 bases between the two germline ends. Germline V gives CDR1 MDHEN, CDR2 SYDVKM. This CDR3 has 15 residues. This chain's CDR3 is CASSPRGASNEKLFF. Here the CDR3 DNA reads TGTGCCAGCAGTCCGAGAGGTGCAAGTAATGAAAAACTGTTTTTT.

J is TRBJ2-1 and V is TRBV5-1; D is perhaps TRBD1 or TRBD2 (5 bases each). Germline V CDR1 and CDR2: SGHRS, YFSETQ. Trimming removed 6 bases at V and 0 bases at J, with 16 bases between. The CDR3 spans 16 residues. The CDR3 DNA follows: TGCGCCAGCACAAAGCGGTCCGGGACCTCCTACAATGAGCAGTTCTTC. Amino acids: CASTKRSGTSYNEQFF.

J is TRBJ1-4 and V is TRBV5-1, with 9 bases matching TRBD1. Germline loops: CDR1 SGHRS, CDR2 YFSETQ. The junction had 13 bases not matched to a gene; V was cut back by 4 bases and J by 3 bases. The CDR3 runs 18 residues. CDR3 sequence: CASSPGSQGAVANEKLFF. In DNA, the CDR3 is TGCGCCAGCAGCCCCGGTTCACAGGGGGCTGTAGCTAATGAAAAACTGTTTTTT.

This chain links TRBV4-3 with TRBJ2-1; TRBD2 might be the D (5 bases). From germline, CDR1 is LGHNA and CDR2 YSLEER. This CDR3 spans 17 amino acids. Trimming cost V 1 base and J 0 bases, with 13 bases left between them. In DNA form, the CDR3 reads TGCGCCAGCAGCCAAGTCTTGTGGGGAGACTCCTACAATGAGCAGTTCTTC. This encodes CASSQVLWGDSYNEQFF.

The V and J genes are TRBV11-2 and TRBJ2-7; 10 bases line up with TRBD1. The CDR3 totals 14 residues. Germline assignment: CDR1 SGHAT and CDR2 FQNNGV. Trimming took 1 base from V and 6 from J; bases not matched to a gene: 3. This chain's CDR3 is CASSLGTGGGEQYF. CDR3 DNA: TGTGCCAGCAGCTTAGGGACAGGGGGGGGCGAGCAGTACTTC.

In this sample, this clone turned up a few times. J is TRBJ2-7 and V is TRBV7-2, with a tentative D call TRBD1 (6 bases). V lost 5 bases, J lost 0 bases, and 20 bases lay in between. Germline loops: CDR1 SGHTA, CDR2 FQGNSA. The CDR3 totals 17 residues. The CDR3 DNA follows: TGTGCCAGCAGCCAAGATGTTGGGGGCATCAGCTCCTACGAGCAGTACTTC. As protein: CASSQDVGGISSYEQYF.

This clone was observed once. The V call is TRBV19, the J call TRBJ2-7, with 8 positions matching TRBD2. V was pared by 3 bases and J by 1 base, with 20 bases of the junction left unmatched. The germline CDR1 and CDR2 sequences are LNHDA and SQIVND (reference sequence). The CDR3 runs to 20 residues. CDR3 region: CASSIEGRRKSGRFSYEQYF. The CDR3 bases are TGTGCCAGTAGTATCGAGGGGCGGCGAAAGAGCGGGAGATTTTCCTACGAGCAGTACTTC.

This clone was observed once. The chain recombines TRBV27 with TRBJ2-7; D is ambiguous. Trimming stripped 3 bases from V and 4 bases from J, with 10 bases between. Germline loops: CDR1 MNHEY, CDR2 SMNVEV (reference sequence). CDR3 length: 13 amino acids. In DNA form, the CDR3 reads TGTGCCAGCAGTTTGGGTTTTGGGTACGAGCAGTACTTC. Its translation is CASSLGFGYEQYF.